Listed here are 19 T cell receptor beta chains from one sample, sequenced in a study of shared clonotypes between healthy human individuals. Profiling relied on immunoSEQ multiplex PCR, and the TCRdb table lists in-frame clones only, not all of them. Seen here are 740,000 or so clones, less than 80% observed once, and the top ten hold around 1.8%. Sample: memory CD4+ T cells sorted from blood. Subset in this sample: CD45RA-negative fraction. These receptors were collected from a woman younger than 45 in good health.

J is TRBJ1-5 and V is TRBV4-1; TRBD1 is a possible D gene (5 bases). V lost 0 bases and J 0 bases, leaving 9 bases between the germline ends. CDR1 and CDR2 (germline): MGHRA, YSYEKL. This CDR3 region has 16 residues. The DNA of the CDR3 is TGCGCCAGCAGCCAAGATTGGGGGGTTAGCAATCAGCCCCAGCATTTT. Translating gives CASSQDWGVSNQPQHF.

There are a few counts of this clone. The chain joins TRBV28 to TRBJ1-1, with D tentatively TRBD1 (5 bases). The CDR3 is 15 residues long. CDR1 and CDR2 from the germline V gene are MDHEN and SYDVKM. The V end was cut by 1 base, the J end by 6 bases, with 15 bases between. The CDR3 loop reads CASSLYGALRAEAFF. The CDR3 nucleotides are TGTGCCAGCAGTTTATACGGGGCCCTAAGGGCTGAAGCTTTCTTT.

The gene calls are TRBV7-2 and TRBJ1-1; D is possibly TRBD1 (6 bases). This CDR3 is 14 amino acids long. Germline V gene lookup returns CDR1 SGHTA and CDR2 FQGNSA. V lost 7 bases to trimming and J lost 4 bases, with 16 bases between them. The CDR3 protein is CASTPIQGGTEAFF. DNA for the CDR3: TGTGCCAGCACCCCCATACAGGGAGGCACTGAAGCTTTCTTT.

The chain links TRBV5-4 to TRBJ2-3, with 12 nucleotides matching TRBD2. With 3 bases clipped from V and 3 bases from J, the junction kept 5 bases outside the gene matches. The CDR3 runs 16 residues. In germline, CDR1 is SGHNT, CDR2 YYREEE (reference sequence). CDR3 bases: TGTGCCAGCAGCTCCGGACTAGCGGGAAGTACAGATACGCAGTATTTT. This translates into CASSSGLAGSTDTQYF.

This clone was recorded at least ten times. The chain uses TRBV5-1 and TRBJ1-1; D gene unclear. Trimming left V 3 bases short and J 4 bases short, with 13 bases between. This CDR3 comprises 14 residues. CDR1 and CDR2 (germline): SGHRS, YFSETQ. The CDR3 loop is CASSSILEGTEAFF. DNA of the CDR3: TGCGCCAGCAGCTCGATATTGGAGGGCACTGAAGCTTTCTTT.

The rearrangement links TRBV4-2 to TRBJ1-2, with no clear D. Looked up from germline, CDR1 is LGHNA and CDR2 is YNFKEQ. CDR3 size: 17 residues. V was trimmed by 4 bases and J by 1 base, leaving 19 bases between them. The CDR3 is CASSPSRGEGYNYGYTF. CDR3 sequence (DNA): TGTGCCAGCAGCCCTTCTCGGGGTGAGGGATATAACTATGGCTACACCTTC.

The gene calls are TRBV27 and TRBJ1-4; a weak D match, TRBD1 (6 bases). Trimming pared 6 bases from V and 6 bases from J, leaving 17 bases between. Per germline, CDR1 MNHEY and CDR2 SMNVEV (reference sequence). The CDR3 loop spans 15 amino acids. The CDR3 coding sequence is TGTGCCAGCAGCATCAACTCAAACAGGGATGAAAAACTGTTTTTT. Protein sequence: CASSINSNRDEKLFF.

At least ten counts were recorded for this clone. V gene TRBV27 combines with J gene TRBJ1-5; D might be TRBD1 (5 bases). Germline V CDR1 and CDR2: MNHEY, SMNVEV (reference sequence). The CDR3 is made up of 14 amino acids. V was pared by 6 bases and J by 2 bases, with 11 bases between. The CDR3: CASRRDQGNQPQHF. The DNA of the CDR3 is TGTGCCAGCAGAAGGGACCAGGGCAATCAGCCCCAGCATTTT.

The CDR3 DNA follows: TGTGCCAGCAGCTTCGGCGGGAGAACCGGCGGGGAGCTGTTTTTT. Its translation: CASSFGGRTGGELFF. The chain employs TRBV7-8 and TRBJ2-2, with 7 bases aligning to TRBD2. With 3 bases clipped from V and 7 bases from J, the junction kept 8 bases outside the gene matches. CDR3 length equals 15 residues. Germline CDR1 and CDR2: SGHVS and FQNEAQ.

This clone was seen more than once but under ten times. The gene calls are TRBV4-1 and TRBJ1-2; TRBD1 matches at 7 bases. Per the germline V gene, CDR1 is MGHRA and CDR2 is YSYEKL. The CDR3 spans 16 residues. Germline trimming cut 0 bases from V and 5 bases from J; bases unmatched to any gene: 9. This CDR3 is CASSQEQGRGTYGYTF. CDR3 bases: TGCGCCAGCAGCCAAGAACAGGGGAGGGGGACATATGGCTACACCTTC.

This clone was detected only a few times. The chain carries TRBV19 and TRBJ1-5; D unresolved. CDR3 length equals 13 residues. The V end lost 7 bases, the J end lost 4 bases, and 11 bases lay between the germline ends. Germline CDR1 reads LNHDA; CDR2 reads SQIVND (reference sequence). The CDR3 reads CASNWQENQPQHF. DNA of the CDR3: TGTGCCAGTAACTGGCAGGAAAATCAGCCCCAGCATTTT.

As for this clone: Other DNA sequences in this sample translate to the same CDR3. CDR3 protein: CASSLVSGSGNEQFF. Written as DNA, the CDR3 is TGCGCCAGCAGCTTGGTTAGCGGGAGCGGCAATGAGCAGTTCTTC. The gene calls are TRBV5-1 and TRBJ2-1, with 9 bases matching TRBD2. Germline CDR1 is SGHRS and CDR2 is YFSETQ. The CDR3 has 15 amino acids. The junction had 4 bases not matched to a gene; V was cut back by 0 bases and J by 6 bases.

This clone was seen many times. This chain joins TRBV5-6 and TRBJ2-1, with a weak D call TRBD2 (5 bases). Germline CDR1 reads SGHDT; CDR2 reads YYEEEE. This CDR3 is 16 amino acids long. The germline V and J ends were trimmed by 4 bases and 6 bases, with 20 bases remaining between them. The CDR3 region is CASSPGWVELVNEQFF. DNA of the CDR3: TGTGCCAGCAGCCCGGGGTGGGTGGAGCTTGTCAATGAGCAGTTCTTC.

CDR3 in amino acids: CANSVSGSSYNEQFF. The CDR3 region has the DNA TGTGCCAACTCCGTGAGCGGGAGTTCCTACAATGAGCAGTTCTTC. The rearrangement uses TRBV10-3 and TRBJ2-1, with 8 bases lining up with TRBD2. J gave up 1 base and V 10 bases, and 9 bases lay outside the gene matches. Germline assignment: CDR1 ENHRY and CDR2 SYGVKD. The CDR3 has 15 residues.

This chain uses TRBV11-2 with TRBJ1-4, with TRBD1 matching 7 bases. J was trimmed by 7 bases and V by 1 base; bases with no gene match: 0. This CDR3 has 13 residues. CDR1 is SGHAT, CDR2 FQNNGV, per germline. In DNA form, the CDR3 reads TGTGCCAGCAGCTTAGGACAGGGTGAAAAACTGTTTTTT. Amino acids: CASSLGQGEKLFF.

This clone was observed a single time. The V call is TRBV5-1, the J call TRBJ2-1; D not resolved. V lost 0 bases, J lost 6 bases, and 7 bases lay in between. This CDR3 contains 13 residues. CDR1 is SGHRS and CDR2 is YFSETQ in the germline V gene. CDR3 coding DNA: TGCGCCAGCAGCTTGGCGGATCCCAATGAGCAGTTCTTC. Protein product: CASSLADPNEQFF.

The CDR3 nucleotides read TGCGCCAGCAGCAAGGGCGGGGACGTGATCATGAACACTGAAGCTTTCTTT. Protein product: CASSKGGDVIMNTEAFF. The rearrangement uses TRBV5-1 and TRBJ1-1, with D tentatively TRBD1 (5 bases). Trimming took off 4 bases at V and 0 bases at J, with 19 bases between the two ends. The germline V gene encodes CDR1 SGHRS and CDR2 YFSETQ. This CDR3 region has 17 residues. The full variable domain, in which reference TRBV5-1 and TRBJ1-1 provide the parts outside the CDR3, is KAGVTQTPRYLIKTRGQQVTLSCSPISGHRSVSWYQQTPGQGLQFLFEYFSETQRNKGNFPGRFSGRQFSNSRSEMNVSTLELGDSALYLCASSKGGDVIMNTEAFFGQGTRLTVV.

This clone appeared many times. V and J are TRBV30 and TRBJ2-1; 11 bases line up with TRBD2. This CDR3 comprises 16 residues. Trimming removed 0 bases from V and 3 bases from J; junction bases left unmatched: 4. Germline CDR1 is GTSNPN and CDR2 is SVGIG (reference sequence). CDR3: CAWSVRLAGIYNEQFF. DNA for the CDR3: TGTGCCTGGAGTGTACGACTAGCGGGGATCTACAATGAGCAGTTCTTC.

In regard to this clone: Other DNA sequences of this sample code for an identical CDR3. The rearrangement joins TRBV5-1 to TRBJ2-3, with 10 bases fitting TRBD2. Germline CDR1 is SGHRS and CDR2 is YFSETQ. The junction had 3 bases not matched to a gene; V was cut back by 5 bases and J by 3 bases. CDR3 size: 14 residues. The CDR3 is CASSIAGGTDTQYF. The CDR3 DNA is TGCGCCAGCAGTATAGCGGGAGGAACAGATACGCAGTATTTT.